This entry features one T cell receptor (beta chain) sequence. The antigen is undetermined. This sample stems from a study of T cell responses to AZD1222 COVID-19 vaccine. Regarding the study as a whole: Spike-wide coverage was observed for vaccine-associated CD4 TCRs, with dominant responses at 160-218 and 743-854. Spike-specific TCR breadth and depth went up after people got two AZD1222 doses. Baseline testing showed seropositivity in only six or seven AZD1222 recipients.

This table comes from immunoSEQ multiplex PCR, and its TCRdb copy is limited to in-frame clones, with some not included. The repertoire holds over 150,000 clones, with about nine tenths as singletons. The material sequenced was peripheral blood, taken on day 0 of AZD1222 vaccination. The origin of this receptor is an adult in good health.

The CDR3 nucleotides read TGTGCCAGCTCACTCCGGCCGCCCGCCGCGGGGGAGCAGTTCTTC. The encoded protein is CASSLRPPAAGEQFF. The chain has TRBV18 and TRBJ2-1; D is perhaps TRBD2 (6 bases). This CDR3 comprises 15 residues. Trimming removed 4 bases at V and 10 bases at J, with 20 bases between. The germline CDR1 and CDR2 sequences are KGHSH and LQKENI.